The clone carrying this T cell receptor (beta chain) appeared a few times. Its antigen is unidentified. The data originate from a study of beta chain features in type 1 diabetes. Every bit of the isolated RNA underwent reverse transcription, so sequencing read expressed TCRB transcripts. Clones were sequenced by immunoSEQ multiplex PCR, and TCRdb holds only the in-frame ones, with some missing. The data contain about 140,000 clones, 6.5% to 8.5% of them seen just once; the ten biggest clones take up 1.4%. Study-wide results and caveats: The study found moderately but significantly shorter TCRB CDR3s in all four CD4+ subsets of Type 1 diabetes patients.

Each sorted population was over 98% pure. The sequencing input was central memory CD4+ T cells from blood. The TCR originated in a young woman in good health.

CDR3 DNA sequence: TGTGCCAGCAGCTTGGGTGACAGGGGCATGCTCCGAGCTGAAGCTTTCTTT. The encoded protein is CASSLGDRGMLRAEAFF. The chain couples TRBV5-6 to TRBJ1-1; 8 bases agree with TRBD1. CDR1 and CDR2 from the germline V gene are SGHDT and YYEEEE. The CDR3 is 17 residues long. V trimming: 0 bases; J trimming: 6 bases; junction bases outside the gene matches: 13.